This entry is about one T cell receptor (beta chain). Its antigen remains unidentified. Base quality data are lacking; no much larger clone is found one base away. These data belong to a study of shared clonotypes between healthy human individuals (dated by TCRdb to 2019 to 2021). As for the study more broadly: The cohort included three men and a couple of women between 18 and 49 years of age. For each donor, three plates each were used for CD4 naive and CD4 memory, two plates were used for CD8 naive, and one plate was used for CD8 memory. The study deeply sequenced blood TCR repertoires of several healthy adults to estimate repertoire size and the extent of clonotype sharing between individuals. Different laboratories and diverse techniques were used to prepare libraries and sequence TCR repertoires, to increase sequencing depth and limit assay-specific biases. Between about 0.85 and 9.5 billion PBMCs per donor were obtained by leukapheresis.

From cysteine to phenylalanine, the CDR3 is 17 amino acids long. CDR3 DNA only is kept here, 51 bases in frame from base 1. V sheds 4 bases and J sheds 4 bases, leaving 21 bases between their ends. As encoded in the germline V gene (reference sequence), CDR1 is SGHNT while CDR2 is YYREEE. Donors were healthy HIV-negative adults with no recently reported acute infections or vaccinations. All donors were Caucasian adults living in Nashville, Tennessee, USA. CD8 memory samples combined magnetically selected CD45RO+ cells with CCR7-negative CD45RA+ effector memory (TemRA) cells. Blood was collected by leukapheresis, and PBMCs were isolated by Ficoll-Histopaque density gradient centrifugation and then cryopreserved in liquid nitrogen vapor phase. Purity and quantity of every magnetically sorted T cell population were checked by analytical flow cytometry. From each sorted fraction, genomic DNA was isolated and quantified by UV absorbance on a Nanodrop 2000c.

Using the deep immunoSEQ assay, TCR CDR3 regions were amplified from genomic DNA by multiplex PCR. For each cell subset, the extracted genomic DNA was distributed evenly across all wells of several immunoSEQ 96-well plates, and each plate served as one replicate. For sorted subsets, about 200 ng genomic DNA, equal to about 30,000 T cell genomes, was loaded into each replicate PCR. Purified libraries were measured with a Qubit 3.0 fluorometer, size-checked on a Bioanalyzer 2100, and measured again with the KAPA Library Quantification kit. Each immunoSEQ 96-well plate was sequenced on its own single-read 150-cycle Illumina NextSeq 550 flow cell. Concerning the study's data processing: The immunoSEQ output contained only junctional sequences without quality scores, so filtering could not match that applied to full-length reads. To assign V/J genes and CDR3, sequences were annotated against IMGT germline references using PyIR, a Python wrapper for IgBLAST v1.9. Reads were filtered out if the reads had weak V/J assignments (E-value above 1e-6), no CDR3, stop codons, out-of-frame junctions, or ambiguous translated residues. V3J clonotypes were defined as sequences sharing the same inferred V gene, J gene, and CDR3 amino acid sequence. To compute the percentage overlap between repertoires, the number of shared unique clonotypes was divided by the size of the smaller repertoire. Richness of each repertoire was evaluated using RTK rarefaction, the Chao1 estimator, and Recon v2.1 estimates of unobserved clonotypes. Generation probabilities for all TCRbeta clonotypes obtained by the gDNA method from a handful of donors were computed using OLGA. The clones in this table, taken by TCRdb from immuneACCESS, are in-frame only. Not every clone is retained; where verified, under half of the shortfall comes from an unresolved V gene, and the cause of the rest is unknown. V, J and clone size were drawn from that table, and D and trimming were deduced from the DNA. Present in this sample are around 79,000 clones, under 65% of which were seen just once. The ten largest clones represent over 50% of the sample.

Study-wide findings and limitations: Because the study included a small number of donors, the genetic and exposure-history diversity represented was limited. Sharing across four donors was observed for approximately 5% of naive CD4, over 3% of naive CD8, 2% to 2.5% of memory CD4, and around 0.42% of memory CD8 clonotypes. Rarefaction of sorted-subset datasets indicated incomplete sequencing despite the large sequencing depth. Naive subsets generally had larger estimated clonotype richness than memory subsets did. Compared with non-shared clonotypes, the clonotypes found in all four sorted-subset donors had higher generation probabilities. Sampling was limited to blood, and TCR repertoires in tissue likely differ from TCR repertoires in blood. Based on pairwise subsampling, the degree of clonotype sharing among donors was expected to be affected by sequencing depth.

Input material: memory CD8+ T cells sorted from blood. Reading the label with the study, this specimen's cell subset or site is: CD45RO+ cells pooled with CCR7-negative TemRA cells. This receptor was obtained from a man aged 25 to 40 in good health. The chain employs TRBV5-4 and TRBJ2-1, with a tentative D gene TRBD2 over 5 matching bases. The bases read TGTGCCAGCAGCCAACCTTATCCGAGCGGAGTTTACAATGAGCAGTTCTTC. The resulting protein is CASSQPYPSGVYNEQFF.